These 32 T cell receptor beta chains came from one sample sequenced in a study of T cell repertoires in cytomegalovirus infection. TCRdb reprocessed the reads with MiXCR, giving one entry per CDR3 protein. Among around 530,000 distinct CDR3 sequences, around 27% were seen once, and the ten largest hold around 13%. What was sequenced was PBMCs. The receptors originated from a human donor in good health (CMV status not recorded). Some clones in this sample may be carry-over from other donors' samples.

Only a few counts were recorded for this clonotype. The rearrangement joins TRBV24-1 to TRBJ1-5; the match to TRBD1 covers 8 bases. This CDR3 has 17 residues. Unmatched junction bases numbered 6, after V lost 3 bases and J lost 0 bases. CDR1 is KGHDR and CDR2 is SFDVKD in the germline V gene. CDR3 residues: CATSDPRTGNSNQPQHF. CDR3 coding DNA: TGTGCCACCAGTGATCCGAGGACAGGGAATAGCAATCAGCCCCAGCATTTT.

The rearrangement uses TRBV4-1 and TRBJ2-6; unclear D gene. The germline gives CDR1 MGHRA, CDR2 YSYEKL. Trimming removed 0 bases from V and 0 bases from J, with 9 bases in between. The CDR3 contains 17 residues. CDR3 amino acids: CASSQEETRSGANVLTF. DNA for the CDR3: TGCGCCAGCAGCCAAGAAGAAACCCGCTCTGGGGCCAACGTCCTGACTTTC.

Here the CDR3 reads CASSPYRLAGSAVGYEQYV. CDR3 in DNA: TGTGCCAGCAGTCCATATAGACTAGCGGGAAGCGCCGTAGGCTACGAGCAGTACGTC. V usage is TRBV6-2 or TRBV6-3 and J usage is TRBJ2-7; 11 bases fit TRBD2. Germline V gene sequence: CDR1 MNHEY, CDR2 SVGEGT. This CDR3 contains 19 residues. V was clipped by 5 bases and J by 3 bases; unmatched bases: 18.

This clonotype was picked up one time. The chain combines TRBV5-6 with TRBJ2-3, with 8 bases aligning to TRBD1. The V gene end was trimmed by 5 bases and the J gene end by 1 base; junction bases not matched to a gene: 9. The CDR3 has 16 amino acids. Germline CDR1 reads SGHDT; CDR2 reads YYEEEE. CDR3: CASRPDVQGGTDTQYF. The CDR3, as DNA: TGTGCCAGCAGACCTGACGTACAGGGGGGCACAGATACGCAGTATTTT.

This clonotype was observed a handful of times. The J gene is TRBJ2-7, the V gene TRBV13; the match to TRBD1 covers 11 bases. CDR1 PRHDT and CDR2 FYEKMQ come from the germline V gene (reference sequence). V dropped 5 bases and J dropped 8; count of bases not matched to a gene: 8. This CDR3 contains 14 residues. This CDR3 is CASSQGTGGGKQYV. The CDR3 DNA sequence: TGTGCCAGCAGCCAGGGGACAGGGGGAGGCAAGCAGTACGTC.

This sequence joins TRBV2 and TRBJ1-3; D is perhaps TRBD1 (5 bases). Trimming removed 4 bases at V and 2 bases at J, with 12 bases between. CDR1 is SNHLY, CDR2 FYNNEI, per germline. The CDR3 covers 15 residues. In DNA form, the CDR3 reads TGTGCCAGCAGTGCCGCCCAGGGCCCTGGAAACACCATATATTTT. Its protein product is CASSAAQGPGNTIYF.

This clonotype was seen a handful of times. The chain carries TRBV24-1 and TRBJ1-1; D unresolved. V lost 6 bases and J 6 bases, leaving 13 bases between the germline ends. This CDR3 comprises 13 residues. Germline values: CDR1 KGHDR, CDR2 SFDVKD. The CDR3 sequence is CATSSTYSSEAFF. The CDR3 DNA sequence: TGTGCCACCAGTTCTACATACAGTTCTGAAGCTTTCTTT.

J is TRBJ2-7 and V is TRBV20-1, with no clear D. V shed 2 bases and J shed 0 bases, with 8 bases lying between them. The CDR3 has 13 amino acids. Germline CDR1 DFQATT, CDR2 SNEGSKA (reference sequence). CDR3 sequence reads: CSARPRSSYEQYF. As DNA, the CDR3 is TGCAGTGCTAGACCCAGAAGCTCCTACGAGCAGTACTTC.

This clonotype appeared a few times. The chain links TRBV4-1 to TRBJ2-7, with a possible D match to TRBD1 (6 bases). V lost 1 base, J lost 3 bases, and 10 bases lay in between. Per germline, CDR1 MGHRA and CDR2 YSYEKL. The CDR3 is made up of 14 amino acids. The CDR3 protein is CASSQATGFYEQYF. CDR3 nucleotide sequence: TGCGCCAGCAGCCAAGCAACAGGGTTCTACGAGCAGTACTTC.

This clonotype was seen a handful of times. The gene calls are TRBV28 and TRBJ2-1, with TRBD1 matching 12 bases. The CDR3 has 17 amino acids. Trimming took 5 bases from V and 6 from J; bases not matched to a gene: 11. The germline CDR1 and CDR2 sequences are MDHEN and SYDVKM. CDR3 coding DNA: TGTGCCAGCAGTCCTCTCTCCGGGACAGGGGGCCTCAATGAGCAGTTCTTC. Its protein product is CASSPLSGTGGLNEQFF. Full variable domain (rest looked up from reference TRBV28 and TRBJ2-1): DVKVTQSSRYLVKRTGEKVFLECVQDMDHENMFWYRQDPGLGLRLIYFSYDVKMKEKGDIPEGYSVSREKKERFSLILESASTNQTSMYLCASSPLSGTGGLNEQFFGPGTRLTVL.

The chain employs TRBV19 and TRBJ1-1; 8 positions agree with TRBD1. The CDR3 is 15 residues long. With 6 bases clipped from V and 2 bases from J, the junction kept 8 bases outside the gene matches. Germline V gene data show CDR1 as LNHDA and CDR2 as SQIVND (reference sequence). This chain's CDR3 is CASRADRATNTEAFF. In DNA form, the CDR3 reads TGTGCCAGTAGGGCGGACAGGGCCACTAACACTGAAGCTTTCTTT.

There are many counts of this clonotype. This sequence joins TRBV7-2 and TRBJ2-6; D gene unclear. Deletions cut 1 base from V and 2 bases from J, with 9 bases between. The germline gives CDR1 SGHTA, CDR2 FQGNSA. CDR3 length: 16 residues. CDR3 region: CASSLGGSPGANVLTF. The DNA of the CDR3 is TGTGCCAGCAGCTTAGGGGGTAGTCCTGGGGCCAACGTCCTGACTTTC.

This clonotype was picked up many times. This chain links TRBV7-2 with TRBJ2-5, with 7 positions matching TRBD1. Germline CDR1 and CDR2: SGHTA and FQGNSA. The J segment lost 4 bases and the V segment lost 1 base, leaving 0 bases of the junction unmatched. The CDR3 extends over 13 amino acids. CDR3 DNA sequence: TGTGCCAGCAGCTTAGGACAGGGAGAGACCCAGTACTTC. Translated: CASSLGQGETQYF.

There are a few counts of this clonotype. This chain connects TRBV12-3 or TRBV12-4 to TRBJ1-1; 11 bases are a match to TRBD1. This CDR3 is 18 amino acids long. The V gene end was trimmed by 2 bases and the J gene end by 2 bases; junction bases not matched to a gene: 10. The CDR3 nucleotides read TGTGCCAGCAGTTTAAAGTTAGGACAGGGGGCTGGCAACACTGAAGCTTTCTTT. It is translated as CASSLKLGQGAGNTEAFF.

The chain uses TRBV4-2 and TRBJ2-1, with unresolved D. V was trimmed by 8 bases and J by 10 bases, leaving 9 bases between them. CDR1 LGHNA and CDR2 YNFKEQ come from the germline V gene. The CDR3 runs 10 residues. The CDR3 sequence: CASGEQEQFF. CDR3 nucleotides: TGTGCCAGCGGGGAACAAGAGCAGTTCTTC.

V and J are TRBV6-5 and TRBJ2-1; weak D call: TRBD2 (6 bases). This CDR3 has 16 residues. Trimming left V 2 bases short and J 4 bases short, with 15 bases between. The germline V gene encodes CDR1 MNHEY and CDR2 SVGAGI. CDR3 nucleotide sequence: TGTGCCAGCAGTTACACCCCCCTAGCGCAATACAATGAGCAGTTCTTC. Translated, it gives CASSYTPLAQYNEQFF.

There are many counts of this clonotype. This rearrangement joins TRBV6-4 to TRBJ2-2; 8 nucleotides align to TRBD1. Germline loops: CDR1 MRHNA, CDR2 SNTAGT. This CDR3 spans 14 amino acids. V lost 3 bases, J lost 3 bases, and 0 bases stayed unmatched. The CDR3 sequence is CASSEQGDTGELFF. The CDR3 DNA is TGTGCCAGCAGTGAACAGGGGGACACCGGGGAGCTGTTTTTT.

V and J are TRBV20-1 and TRBJ1-2; D perhaps matches TRBD1 (5 bases). The CDR3 spans 13 residues. CDR1 DFQATT and CDR2 SNEGSKA come from the germline V gene (reference sequence). The DNA for the CDR3 is TGCAGACCCGCGGGACTCCCCGAGGGCGGCTACACCTTC. Translating gives CRPAGLPEGGYTF.

The chain recombines TRBV19 with TRBJ1-1, with no clear D. V lost 2 bases and J 5 bases, leaving 12 bases between the germline ends. Germline loops: CDR1 LNHDA, CDR2 SQIVND (reference sequence). The CDR3 extends over 14 amino acids. The DNA for the CDR3 is TGTGCCAGTAGTATATGGCAGACCAATACTGAAGCTTTCTTT. Translation: CASSIWQTNTEAFF. Full variable domain (missing parts from reference TRBV19 and TRBJ1-1): DGGITQSPKYLFRKEGQNVTLSCEQNLNHDAMYWYRQDPGQGLRLIYYSQIVNDFQKGDIAEGYSVSREKKESFPLTVTSAQKNPTAFYLCASSIWQTNTEAFFGQGTRLTVV.

This chain links TRBV11-3 with TRBJ1-2; the match to TRBD1 covers 7 bases. CDR3 length: 15 amino acids. Germline lookup yields CDR1 SGHNT and CDR2 YENEEA. Unmatched junction bases numbered 6, after V lost 5 bases and J lost 0 bases. CDR3 sequence: CASSKGQTTNYGYTF. In nucleotides, the CDR3 is TGTGCCAGCAGCAAGGGACAGACTACTAACTATGGCTACACCTTC.

The chain uses TRBV27 and TRBJ2-7; 14 bases align to TRBD2. V trimming: 5 bases; J trimming: 2 bases; junction bases outside the gene matches: 5. The CDR3 extends over 16 amino acids. The V gene's germline CDR1 is MNHEY and CDR2 SMNVEV (reference sequence). CDR3 sequence (DNA): TGTGCCAGCAGTCCGACTAGCGGGAGGGTTACCTACGAGCAGTACGTC. Translating it yields CASSPTSGRVTYEQYV.

There are a few counts of this clonotype. The chain carries TRBV7-9 and TRBJ1-2; D is uncertain. Trimming removed 1 base from V and 8 bases from J, with 17 bases in between. In germline, CDR1 is SEHNR, CDR2 FQNEAQ (reference sequence). CDR3 length: 15 residues. CDR3 loop: CASSLVGESSPGYTF. The CDR3 bases are TGTGCCAGCAGCTTAGTTGGGGAGTCTTCGCCAGGCTACACCTTC. The full variable domain, in which reference TRBV7-9 and TRBJ1-2 provide the parts outside the CDR3, is DTGVSQNPRHKITKRGQNVTFRCDPISEHNRLYWYRQTLGQGPEFLTYFQNEAQLEKSRLLSDRFSAERPKGSFSTLEIQRTEQGDSAMYLCASSLVGESSPGYTFGSGTRLTVV.

The CDR3 loop is CASSLARQPTSTDTQYF. CDR3 nucleotides: TGTGCCAGCAGCTTAGCGCGACAGCCTACTAGCACAGATACGCAGTATTTT. This chain connects TRBV7-9 to TRBJ2-3; the D gene is possibly TRBD1 (5 bases). Trimming stripped 0 bases from V and 0 bases from J, with 13 bases between. The germline V gene has CDR1 SEHNR and CDR2 FQNEAQ (reference sequence). The CDR3 runs 17 residues.

This clonotype was observed many times. The V call is TRBV7-2, the J call TRBJ2-5; 8 bases are a match to TRBD2. V shed 5 bases and J 3 bases; nucleotides not matched to a gene: 8. The CDR3 sequence is 15 residues long. Germline loops: CDR1 SGHTA, CDR2 FQGNSA. The CDR3 bases are TGTGCCAGCAGCACGATGACTAGCGCAAAAGAGACCCAGTACTTC. Protein sequence: CASSTMTSAKETQYF.

This clonotype was observed a handful of times. The J gene is TRBJ2-1, the V gene TRBV7-2; the D is unclear. Germline V gene lookup returns CDR1 SGHTA and CDR2 FQGNSA. The ends were cut back, 1 base at V and 0 bases at J, with 7 bases in the middle. The CDR3 length is 15 residues. The CDR3 region has the DNA TGTGCCAGCAGCTTAGTAGTTAGCTCCTACAATGAGCAGTTCTTC. Translated: CASSLVVSSYNEQFF.

This clonotype has just a few counts. This chain connects TRBV4-3 to TRBJ2-7; 9 nucleotides align to TRBD2. The junction had 2 bases not matched to a gene; V was cut back by 0 bases and J by 5 bases. This CDR3 region has 14 residues. Germline CDR1 is LGHNA and CDR2 is YSLEER. Written as DNA, the CDR3 is TGCGCCAGCAGCCAAGAGCTAGCGGGAAACGAGCAGTACTTC. This gives the protein CASSQELAGNEQYF.

This clonotype was detected a few times. The rearrangement joins TRBV2 to TRBJ1-3, with 7 bases fitting TRBD1. Germline assignment: CDR1 SNHLY and CDR2 FYNNEI. The V segment lost 4 bases and the J segment 2 bases; nucleotides outside the gene matches: 5. The CDR3 runs to 15 residues. CDR3 protein: CASSGDSFTGNTIYF. The CDR3 DNA reads as TGTGCCAGCAGTGGGGACAGTTTTACTGGAAACACCATATATTTT.

This clonotype has just a few counts. One base away lies a much larger clone, so this may be a sequencing read error. This rearrangement joins TRBV24-1 to TRBJ1-1, with D maybe TRBD1 (6 bases). V was clipped by 7 bases and J by 1 base, with 9 bases between them. CDR3 length: 13 residues. Germline V gene data show CDR1 as KGHDR and CDR2 as SFDVKD. The CDR3, as DNA: TGTGCCACCAGCTTACAGGGGAACACTGAAGCTTTCTTT. This codes for CATSLQGNTEAFF.

The chain has TRBV5-1 and TRBJ2-4; tentatively, D is TRBD2 (5 bases). Germline CDR1 is SGHRS and CDR2 is YFSETQ. Trimming removed 0 bases from V and 15 bases from J, with 16 bases in between. This CDR3 comprises 13 residues. CDR3 in amino acids: CASSLARDYAWYF. In DNA form, the CDR3 reads TGCGCCAGCAGCTTGGCCAGAGACTACGCCTGGTACTTC.

This clonotype was seen a handful of times. This chain connects TRBV15 to TRBJ1-2, with 7 positions matching TRBD1. V lost 0 bases to trimming and J lost 8 bases; unmatched junction nucleotides: 12. Germline V lookup: CDR1 LNHNV, CDR2 YYDKDF (reference sequence). The CDR3 length is 16 residues. Here the CDR3 DNA reads TGTGCCACCAGCAGAGATGGGTGGGAGGGGGCCGGAGGCTACACCTTC. This translates into CATSRDGWEGAGGYTF.

The table lists this clonotype with a few counts. V gene TRBV4-3 combines with J gene TRBJ2-2; 11 nucleotides match TRBD2. The CDR3 loop spans 17 amino acids. Germline trimming cut 2 bases from V and 3 bases from J; bases unmatched to any gene: 5. The germline CDR1 and CDR2 sequences are LGHNA and YSLEER. The CDR3 sequence: CASSQSTSGSDTGELFF. DNA for the CDR3: TGCGCCAGCAGCCAATCTACTAGCGGGAGTGACACCGGGGAGCTGTTTTTT.

In this sample, this clonotype turned up many times. This chain connects TRBV7-2 to TRBJ2-1, with D possibly TRBD2 on 6 matching bases. This CDR3 has 11 amino acids. The germline CDR1 and CDR2 sequences are SGHTA and FQGNSA. The germline V and J ends were trimmed by 7 bases and 12 bases, with 13 bases remaining between them. CDR3 protein: CASTSGESQFF. The CDR3 DNA reads TGTGCCAGCACCTCGGGGGAGTCGCAGTTCTTC.